What follows are 3 T cell receptor beta chains derived from one specimen sequenced in a study of T cell repertoires in cytomegalovirus infection. No antigen has been assigned to these receptors. TCRdb re-analysed the reads in MiXCR, keeping a single row per CDR3 protein. The table has about half a million distinct CDR3 sequences, approximately 40% seen once. Sequencing used cultured PBMCs, obtained from culture after CMV antigen stimulation. Receptor source: a human donor in good health (CMV status not recorded). Some clones in this sample may be carry-over from other donors' samples.

This clonotype was detected many times. V usage is TRBV7-2 and J usage is TRBJ2-4; D uncertain. The CDR3 is made up of 15 amino acids. Germline assignment: CDR1 SGHTA and CDR2 FQGNSA. V lost 4 bases and J lost 1, with 11 bases in between. The CDR3: CASSSFGEAKNIQYF. As DNA, the CDR3 is TGTGCCAGCAGCTCCTTCGGTGAGGCCAAAAACATTCAGTACTTC.

The chain couples TRBV6-6 to TRBJ1-5; D possibly corresponds to TRBD1 (5 bases). This CDR3 contains 10 residues. Germline assignment: CDR1 MNHNY and CDR2 SVGAGI (reference sequence). V lost 8 bases and J lost 8, with 7 bases in between. The CDR3: CASGGEPQHF. CDR3 DNA sequence: TGTGCCAGCGGGGGGGAGCCCCAGCATTTT.

This clonotype has only one observation. This chain connects TRBV7-2 to TRBJ1-4, with a weak D call TRBD1 (5 bases). The length of the CDR3 is 15 residues. V was cut by 1 base and J by 8 bases, with 14 bases left in between. CDR1 is SGHTA, CDR2 FQGNSA, per germline. CDR3 residues: CASSLVAGLSEKLFF. CDR3 sequence (DNA): TGTGCCAGCAGCTTAGTGGCGGGGCTGAGCGAAAAACTGTTTTTT.